Shown below are 17 T cell receptor beta chains from a single sample sequenced in a study of blood T cell repertoires in COVID-19. Produced via immunoSEQ multiplex PCR; TCRdb's table is partial and in-frame only. The sample gives approximately 130,000 clones, around 89% of which show up once; about 29% is in the top ten. Sequenced input: peripheral blood. The receptors were sampled from a man aged 70-80 years with active or convalescent COVID-19.

The table lists this clone with many counts. The V gene is TRBV29-1, the J gene TRBJ2-5, with D possibly TRBD1 on 7 matching bases. This CDR3 region has 12 residues. Germline CDR1 and CDR2: SQVTM and ANQGSEA. The ends were cut back, 1 base at V and 5 bases at J, with 8 bases in the middle. The chain's CDR3 is CSVEAGGETQYF. The CDR3 DNA reads as TGCAGCGTTGAAGCAGGGGGGGAGACCCAGTACTTC.

The V gene is TRBV28, the J gene TRBJ2-1; possible D gene TRBD2, 5 bases. Trimming stripped 7 bases from V and 3 bases from J, with 16 bases between. The CDR3 runs to 15 residues. CDR1 is MDHEN, CDR2 SYDVKM, per germline. This chain's CDR3 is CASNSASGNYNEQFF. The CDR3 DNA sequence: TGTGCCAGCAACTCTGCGAGCGGAAACTACAATGAGCAGTTCTTC.

The rearrangement uses TRBV4-1 and TRBJ2-6, with 9 bases identical to TRBD1. Trimming at V came to 1 base and at J to 4 bases, leaving 5 bases not matched to a gene. There are 17 residues in the CDR3. Germline values: CDR1 MGHRA, CDR2 YSYEKL. As DNA, the CDR3 is TGCGCCAGCAGCCAAGGGGGGACAGGGTCCGGGGCCAACGTCCTGACTTTC. Its translation: CASSQGGTGSGANVLTF.

The rearrangement joins TRBV2 to TRBJ2-7; D is uncertain. This CDR3 is 11 amino acids long. The ends were cut back, 5 bases at V and 6 bases at J, with 8 bases in the middle. Germline V gives CDR1 SNHLY, CDR2 FYNNEI. The chain's CDR3 is CASSIATEQYF. DNA of the CDR3: TGTGCCAGCAGTATAGCCACCGAGCAGTACTTC. The full variable domain, its missing parts supplied by reference TRBV2 and TRBJ2-7, is EPEVTQTPSHQVTQMGQEVILRCVPISNHLYFYWYRQILGQKVEFLVSFYNNEISEKSEIFDDQFSVERPDGSNFTLKIRSTKLEDSAMYFCASSIATEQYFGPGTRLTVT.

The chain employs TRBV15 and TRBJ1-4; 7 bases match TRBD1. Germline loops: CDR1 LNHNV, CDR2 YYDKDF (reference sequence). J lost 5 bases, V lost 9 bases, and 9 bases had no gene match. The CDR3 totals 14 residues. The DNA for the CDR3 is TGTGCCACGTGGGGCGGGACAGCAAATGAAAAACTGTTTTTT. Protein sequence: CATWGGTANEKLFF.

The V and J genes are TRBV6-5 and TRBJ1-2, with 10 bases that match TRBD1. V was pared by 5 bases and J by 1 base, with 4 bases of the junction left unmatched. The germline CDR1 and CDR2 sequences are MNHEY and SVGAGI. This CDR3 region has 15 residues. The CDR3: CASSQTGGVNYGYTF. CDR3 in DNA: TGTGCCAGCAGTCAGACAGGGGGCGTTAACTATGGCTACACCTTC.

V usage is TRBV7-9 and J usage is TRBJ1-3, with D tentatively TRBD1 (5 bases). This CDR3 is 13 amino acids long. CDR1 is SEHNR, CDR2 FQNEAQ, per germline (reference sequence). V dropped 4 bases and J dropped 5 bases, with 9 bases sitting between them. CDR3 in amino acids: CASSSGARNTIYF. The CDR3 bases are TGTGCCAGCAGCTCTGGGGCCCGAAACACCATATATTTT.

The chain recombines TRBV2 with TRBJ2-5; D is undetermined. Germline V gives CDR1 SNHLY, CDR2 FYNNEI. The CDR3 has 11 amino acids. Deletions cut 6 bases from V and 7 bases from J, with 9 bases between. CDR3 protein: CASRSAGTQYF. DNA of the CDR3: TGTGCCAGCAGATCCGCAGGGACCCAGTACTTC. The full variable domain, its missing parts supplied by reference TRBV2 and TRBJ2-5, is EPEVTQTPSHQVTQMGQEVILRCVPISNHLYFYWYRQILGQKVEFLVSFYNNEISEKSEIFDDQFSVERPDGSNFTLKIRSTKLEDSAMYFCASRSAGTQYFGPGTRLLVL.

The genes are TRBV5-8 and TRBJ2-5; the match to TRBD1 covers 10 bases. The junction had 4 bases not matched to a gene; V was cut back by 10 bases and J by 1 base. Germline V CDR1 and CDR2: SGHTS, YDEGEE. The CDR3 runs to 13 residues. CDR3 protein: CAWRQGAQETQYF. The CDR3 DNA follows: TGTGCCTGGAGACAGGGGGCCCAAGAGACCCAGTACTTC.

The J gene is TRBJ1-1, the V gene TRBV5-1, with D tentatively TRBD1 (5 bases). In germline, CDR1 is SGHRS, CDR2 YFSETQ. This CDR3 is built from 17 residues. Trimming left V 0 bases short and J 0 bases short, with 15 bases between. CDR3 in amino acids: CASSLGQGPFLNTEAFF. CDR3 DNA sequence: TGCGCCAGCAGCTTGGGTCAGGGTCCCTTTCTGAACACTGAAGCTTTCTTT.

J is TRBJ1-2 and V is TRBV9; no definite D call. Trimming took off 3 bases at V and 8 bases at J, with 11 bases between the two ends. This CDR3 spans 12 amino acids. Germline lookup yields CDR1 SGDLS and CDR2 YYNGEE. The CDR3 loop is CASSGGVLGYTF. CDR3 sequence (DNA): TGTGCCAGCAGCGGGGGAGTACTGGGCTACACCTTC.

The genes are TRBV6-7 and TRBJ2-7, with D tentatively TRBD1 (7 bases). TRBV6-7 is sorted into the ORF group, with uncertain function. Deletions cut 2 bases from V and 3 bases from J, with 17 bases between. The CDR3 totals 16 residues. CDR3 sequence reads: CASSYGGGCIGYEQYF. The CDR3 coding sequence is TGTGCCAGCAGTTACGGAGGGGGCTGTATTGGCTACGAGCAGTACTTC.

The rearrangement joins TRBV5-1 to TRBJ2-5, with 8 nucleotides matching TRBD2. The V gene end was trimmed by 0 bases and the J gene end by 4 bases; junction bases not matched to a gene: 2. The CDR3 covers 14 residues. Germline V CDR1 and CDR2: SGHRS, YFSETQ. CDR3 protein: CASSLAGGTETQYF. CDR3 in DNA: TGCGCCAGCAGCTTGGCGGGAGGGACAGAGACCCAGTACTTC.

The rearrangement uses TRBV27 and TRBJ2-3; possibly TRBD2 for D (6 bases). Germline CDR1 and CDR2: MNHEY and SMNVEV (reference sequence). V gave up 2 bases and J gave up 4 bases, with 16 bases separating them. The CDR3 loop spans 16 amino acids. The CDR3 sequence is CASSLVGAAGPDTQYF. For the CDR3, the DNA is TGTGCCAGCAGTTTAGTCGGGGCCGCGGGGCCAGATACGCAGTATTTT.

The DNA for the CDR3 is TGTGCCAGTAGGAGCTCCTACGAGCAGTACTTC. Translation gives CASRSSYEQYF. The chain uses TRBV6-5 and TRBJ2-7; D gene unclear. The V end lost 9 bases, the J end lost 0 bases, and 6 bases lay between the germline ends. CDR3 length: 11 residues. Per the germline V gene, CDR1 is MNHEY and CDR2 is SVGAGI.

The chain is built from TRBV5-5 and TRBJ2-5; unclear D gene. Germline V lookup: CDR1 SGHKS, CDR2 YYEKEE (reference sequence). Trimming took off 2 bases at V and 4 bases at J, with 9 bases between the two ends. CDR3 length equals 13 residues. CDR3 DNA: TGTGCCAGCAGCTTACCCGGCGGAGAGACCCAGTACTTC. This translates into CASSLPGGETQYF.

This chain joins TRBV7-9 and TRBJ1-2; no clear D gene. Trimming cost V 5 bases and J 0 bases, with 10 bases left between them. From germline, CDR1 is SEHNR and CDR2 FQNEAQ (reference sequence). This CDR3 comprises 14 residues. CDR3 loop: CASSQTKANYGYTF. CDR3 in DNA: TGTGCCAGCAGCCAGACAAAAGCTAACTATGGCTACACCTTC.